This T cell receptor (beta chain) was captured by sequencing in a study of shared clonotypes between healthy human individuals. TCRdb's table, derived via immunoSEQ multiplex PCR, lists solely in-frame clones and lacks some. The profile shows 2 million to 2.5 million clones, roughly 90% of them singletons. Germline CDR1 and CDR2: SGHRS and YFSETQ. Trimming removed 5 bases from V and 3 bases from J; junction bases left unmatched: 7. The CDR3 totals 15 residues. The TCR originated in a man between 18 and 35 years old in good health. Some clones in this sample may be carry-over from other donors' samples. The chain recombines TRBV5-1 with TRBJ2-7; 11 positions match TRBD1. Sequences were obtained from naive CD4+ T cells from PBMCs. Subset reported: CD45RA+ positively selected. For the CDR3, the DNA is TGCGCCAGCAGTTTCACCGGGACAGGGGGCTACGAGCAGTACTTC. It codes for CASSFTGTGGYEQYF.